These 25 T cell receptor beta chains came from one sample sequenced in a study of blood T cell repertoires in COVID-19 (dated by TCRdb to the early 2020s). Library preparation was by the immunoSEQ multiplex PCR assay. TCRdb's version of the immuneACCESS table is confined to in-frame rearrangements and falls short of the full clone set. An unresolved V gene accounts for under half of the shortfall where checked; the remainder is of unknown origin. The sample table shows about 220,000 clones, and 82% are seen once. Of the sample, approximately 5% is held by the ten largest clones. Sequencing was carried out using peripheral blood. All receptors derive from a woman in her seventies with COVID-19, enrolled during active disease.

The CDR3 DNA reads TGTGCCAGCAGCTTGTCTGGGCAGGGCCCTCGGCCCCAGCATTTT. Residues: CASSLSGQGPRPQHF. The chain links TRBV5-8 to TRBJ1-5; D possibly corresponds to TRBD1 (5 bases). Trimming stripped 1 base from V and 9 bases from J, with 17 bases between. Germline V gene lookup returns CDR1 SGHTS and CDR2 YDEGEE. This CDR3 region has 15 residues.

The chain has TRBV5-1 and TRBJ1-1; TRBD1 is a possible D gene (5 bases). CDR3 length: 15 residues. CDR1 and CDR2 from the germline V gene are SGHRS and YFSETQ. V was clipped by 3 bases and J by 9 bases, with 21 bases between them. As DNA, the CDR3 is TGCGCCAGCAGCTCTACTTCTTCAGACAGATACCAAGCTTTCTTT. As protein: CASSSTSSDRYQAFF. The full variable domain, with the rest looked up from reference TRBV5-1 and TRBJ1-1, is KAGVTQTPRYLIKTRGQQVTLSCSPISGHRSVSWYQQTPGQGLQFLFEYFSETQRNKGNFPGRFSGRQFSNSRSEMNVSTLELGDSALYLCASSSTSSDRYQAFFGQGTRLTVV.

The chain has TRBV9 and TRBJ1-2; D possibly corresponds to TRBD1 (5 bases). CDR3 size: 14 residues. Per the germline V gene, CDR1 is SGDLS and CDR2 is YYNGEE. The V gene lost 0 bases and the J gene lost 7 bases, with 13 bases spanning the gap. The CDR3 DNA reads as TGTGCCAGCAGCGTAGCCCCCCAGGGAAGTGGCTACACCTTC. Amino acids: CASSVAPQGSGYTF.

The chain couples TRBV5-1 to TRBJ1-5; 8 bases align to TRBD1. This CDR3 contains 14 residues. V was clipped by 4 bases and J by 6 bases; unmatched bases: 6. CDR1 is SGHRS, CDR2 YFSETQ, per germline. This chain's CDR3 is CASSNGTGLQPQHF. CDR3 coding DNA: TGCGCCAGCAGCAACGGGACAGGCCTTCAGCCCCAGCATTTT. Variable domain in full (rest from reference TRBV5-1 and TRBJ1-5): KAGVTQTPRYLIKTRGQQVTLSCSPISGHRSVSWYQQTPGQGLQFLFEYFSETQRNKGNFPGRFSGRQFSNSRSEMNVSTLELGDSALYLCASSNGTGLQPQHFGDGTRLSIL.

This chain connects TRBV6-2 or TRBV6-3 to TRBJ1-5, with TRBD1 matching over 11 bases. CDR3 length: 16 amino acids. V lost 2 bases and J lost 3; bases outside the gene matches: 3. Per the germline V gene, CDR1 is MNHEY and CDR2 is SVGEGT. CDR3 DNA: TGTGCCAGCAGTTACAGGGACAGGGGGAACAATCAGCCCCAGCATTTT. It specifies CASSYRDRGNNQPQHF.

The chain uses TRBV19 and TRBJ2-7, with TRBD1 matching over 10 bases. The J segment lost 5 bases and the V segment lost 6 bases, leaving 10 bases of the junction unmatched. Looked up from germline, CDR1 is LNHDA and CDR2 is SQIVND (reference sequence). The CDR3 sequence is 15 residues long. The CDR3 DNA follows: TGTGCCAGTAGACCGGGACAGGGGAGATATAACGAGCAGTACTTC. It yields the protein CASRPGQGRYNEQYF.

This chain connects TRBV4-1 to TRBJ1-5; tentatively, D is TRBD1 (5 bases). The V gene lost 4 bases and the J gene lost 5 bases, with 9 bases spanning the gap. CDR3 length: 13 amino acids. The germline gives CDR1 MGHRA, CDR2 YSYEKL. The DNA for the CDR3 is TGCGCCAGCAGCCGTCAGGGATATCAGCCCCAGCATTTT. Its translation is CASSRQGYQPQHF.

The chain couples TRBV28 to TRBJ1-5, with D possibly matching TRBD1 (5 bases). The germline V gene encodes CDR1 MDHEN and CDR2 SYDVKM. The CDR3 covers 12 residues. This CDR3 reads CAAGGSNQPQHF. DNA of the CDR3: TGTGCAGCGGGGGGAAGCAATCAGCCCCAGCATTTT.

CDR3 DNA: TGTGCCAGCAGCCAAGGTGGCGGGGGACTATCCGGGGGCAAAAGCAATCAGCCCCAGCATTTT. Encoded protein: CASSQGGGGLSGGKSNQPQHF. This rearrangement joins TRBV3-1 (or the pseudogene TRBV3-2) to TRBJ1-5, with D perhaps TRBD1 (6 bases). Germline CDR1 and CDR2: LGHDT and YNNKEL (reference sequence). V gave up 1 base and J gave up 1 base, with 26 bases separating them. The CDR3 contains 21 residues.

The rearrangement uses TRBV7-9 and TRBJ2-7; 7 nucleotides align to TRBD2. Germline assignment: CDR1 SEHNR and CDR2 FQNEAQ (reference sequence). The CDR3 has 15 amino acids. V lost 4 bases, J lost 6 bases, and 12 bases stayed unmatched. The CDR3 protein is CASSSSDRGSPEQYF. The CDR3 DNA sequence: TGTGCCAGCAGCTCCTCGGATCGCGGGAGTCCCGAGCAGTACTTC.

This clone has more than one count but fewer than ten. The chain combines TRBV10-3 with TRBJ2-3; 10 bases fit TRBD1. CDR1 ENHRY and CDR2 SYGVKD come from the germline V gene. The CDR3 runs to 14 residues. With 6 bases clipped from V and 3 bases from J, the junction kept 3 bases outside the gene matches. In DNA, the CDR3 is TGTGCCATCAGGGGACAGGGGAGGACAGATACGCAGTATTTT. It translates to CAIRGQGRTDTQYF.

This clone showed up just once. The genes are TRBV18 and TRBJ1-1, with 8 nucleotides matching TRBD1. The CDR3 has 16 amino acids. Germline V gene data show CDR1 as KGHSH and CDR2 as LQKENI. With 8 bases clipped from V and 1 base from J, the junction kept 12 bases outside the gene matches. CDR3 DNA sequence: TGTGCCAGCGCCAGCCGTTCGGGACAGGAGAACACTGAAGCTTTCTTT. Protein sequence: CASASRSGQENTEAFF.

J is TRBJ1-2 and V is TRBV6-2 or TRBV6-3, with D perhaps TRBD1 (6 bases). Germline CDR1 MNHEY, CDR2 SVGEGT. Deletions cut 0 bases from V and 4 bases from J, with 15 bases between. The CDR3 is 16 residues long. CDR3 DNA: TGTGCCAGCAGTTACTCTCCCGTAACAGGGAGCTATGGCTACACCTTC. Protein: CASSYSPVTGSYGYTF.

V is TRBV28 and J is TRBJ1-1; D not resolved. CDR3 size: 13 residues. The V end lost 3 bases, the J end lost 1 base, and 6 bases lay between the germline ends. The V gene's germline CDR1 is MDHEN and CDR2 SYDVKM. CDR3 nucleotide sequence: TGTGCCAGCAGTTTCTGGGCGAACACTGAAGCTTTCTTT. Amino acids: CASSFWANTEAFF.

The chain joins TRBV11-2 to TRBJ2-5; TRBD2 agrees at 9 bases. This CDR3 has 15 amino acids. With V trimmed by 5 bases and J by 5 bases, 9 bases remained unmatched. CDR1 and CDR2 (germline): SGHAT, FQNNGV. CDR3 sequence: CASSPPWAGGETQYF. CDR3 in DNA: TGTGCCAGCAGCCCCCCTTGGGCGGGAGGGGAGACCCAGTACTTC.

The chain couples TRBV28 to TRBJ2-3, with D maybe TRBD2 (6 bases). In germline, CDR1 is MDHEN, CDR2 SYDVKM. The CDR3 length is 17 residues. Between the trimmed V and J ends, which lost 2 bases and 2 bases, there was a span of 17 bases. Here the CDR3 reads CASSLVGAGLATDTQYF. The CDR3 region has the DNA TGTGCCAGCAGTTTAGTCGGGGCGGGGCTCGCCACAGATACGCAGTATTTT.

The chain carries TRBV5-1 and TRBJ1-4; D is perhaps TRBD1 (5 bases). This CDR3 is built from 16 residues. V lost 2 bases and J 0 bases, leaving 11 bases between the germline ends. In germline, CDR1 is SGHRS, CDR2 YFSETQ. CDR3 loop: CASSLTGGSTNEKLFF. The CDR3 bases are TGCGCCAGCAGCTTAACTGGGGGGTCAACTAATGAAAAACTGTTTTTT.

The chain recombines TRBV2 with TRBJ1-2; TRBD1 agrees at 7 bases. The CDR3 has 13 residues. J gave up 8 bases and V 6 bases, and 9 bases lay outside the gene matches. Germline-derived CDR1 and CDR2 are SNHLY and FYNNEI. The CDR3 DNA follows: TGTGCCAGCAGCATACAGGGGTCGGGAGGCTACACCTTC. It is translated as CASSIQGSGGYTF.

The chain recombines TRBV28 with TRBJ1-1; D possibly corresponds to TRBD1 (6 bases). With 10 bases removed from V and 4 bases from J, the gap between germline ends came to 22 bases. There are 15 residues in the CDR3. Per the germline V gene, CDR1 is MDHEN and CDR2 is SYDVKM. The CDR3 region is CATIPPSGGLTEAFF. CDR3 nucleotide sequence: TGTGCCACTATTCCCCCCTCGGGGGGCCTCACTGAAGCTTTCTTT.

The chain carries TRBV13 and TRBJ1-1, with TRBD1 matching 8 bases. CDR3 length: 15 amino acids. Germline assignment: CDR1 PRHDT and CDR2 FYEKMQ (reference sequence). J gave up 1 base and V 5 bases, and 6 bases lay outside the gene matches. CDR3 coding DNA: TGTGCCAGCAGCCCCTCCGACAGGGGGAACACTGAAGCTTTCTTT. This encodes CASSPSDRGNTEAFF.

The chain has TRBV28 and TRBJ2-1; 8 bases map to TRBD2. The CDR3 sequence is 14 residues long. V dropped 2 bases and J dropped 7; count of bases not matched to a gene: 4. Per the germline V gene, CDR1 is MDHEN and CDR2 is SYDVKM. Here the CDR3 reads CASSLAGLVNEQFF. The CDR3 region has the DNA TGTGCCAGCAGTTTAGCGGGACTAGTGAATGAGCAGTTCTTC.

This clone was found once. This chain uses TRBV7-2 with TRBJ1-1; 7 nucleotides align to TRBD1. CDR1 and CDR2 (germline): SGHTA, FQGNSA. The J segment lost 1 base and the V segment lost 0 bases, leaving 2 bases of the junction unmatched. The CDR3 is 15 amino acids. The CDR3 bases are TGTGCCAGCAGCTTAGCTGGGACAGCGAACACTGAAGCTTTCTTT. This codes for CASSLAGTANTEAFF. Full variable domain (missing parts from reference TRBV7-2 and TRBJ1-1): GAGVSQSPSNKVTEKGKDVELRCDPISGHTALYWYRQSLGQGLEFLIYFQGNSAPDKSGLPSDRFSAERTGGSVSTLTIQRTQQEDSAVYLCASSLAGTANTEAFFGQGTRLTVV.

The chain joins TRBV2 to TRBJ1-5, with a possible D match to TRBD1 (5 bases). This CDR3 contains 15 residues. V dropped 5 bases and J dropped 4 bases, with 15 bases sitting between them. Germline V gene sequence: CDR1 SNHLY, CDR2 FYNNEI. CDR3 coding DNA: TGTGCCAGCAGTCGTGGCAGGGATCGGAATCAGCCCCAGCATTTT. It is translated as CASSRGRDRNQPQHF.

The genes are TRBV18 and TRBJ2-2, with 12 bases fitting TRBD2. J lost 7 bases, V lost 0 bases, and 3 bases had no gene match. Germline loops: CDR1 KGHSH, CDR2 LQKENI. The CDR3 is 16 residues long. CDR3 in DNA: TGTGCCAGCTCACCACCGACTAGCGGGAGTGGCGGGGAGCTGTTTTTT. Translating it yields CASSPPTSGSGGELFF.

The chain joins TRBV14 to TRBJ2-1; TRBD1 might be the D (6 bases). Germline V gene data show CDR1 as SGHDN and CDR2 as FVKESK. The CDR3 has 14 amino acids. The V end was cut by 2 bases, the J end by 9 bases, with 14 bases between. The CDR3 coding sequence is TGTGCCAGCAGCCAACTATCTAAGGACAGTGAGCAGTTCTTC. Residues: CASSQLSKDSEQFF.